The clone carrying this TCR beta chain was counted a single time. What it binds is not known. Germline-derived CDR1 and CDR2 are MGHRA and YSYEKL. The CDR3 totals 17 residues. Deletions cut 0 bases from V and 7 bases from J, with 18 bases between. The repertoire was sequenced with immunoSEQ multiplex PCR; TCRdb's copy has only in-frame clones and lacks some. The table records approximately 150,000 clones, about 90% of them present only once. This entry comes from a study of cytomegalovirus exposure and HLA in healthy donors. General study points: Many donors shared some public TCRs, even though most TCR sequences were rare. In a later analysis, first-cohort TCR clusters were found to tend to co-occur in the 120 validation repertoires.

Sequencing used PBMCs. The chain combines TRBV4-1 with TRBJ1-4; TRBD1 is a possible D gene (6 bases). This receptor was identified in a woman under 30 in good health and CMV-seropositive. The CDR3 sequence is CASSQDPRRTVSEKLFF. CDR3 coding DNA: TGCGCCAGCAGCCAAGATCCGCGTCGGACAGTTTCTGAAAAACTGTTTTTT.